Given below is one TCR beta chain in context. V was shortened by 7 bases and J by 0 bases, with 16 bases between the two germline ends. Germline V gives CDR1 SGHTA, CDR2 FQGNSA. The CDR3 extends over 15 amino acids. The data derive from a study of OX40 agonist ivuxolimab in advanced cancers. Study in general: Six ivuxolimab dose levels, 0.01 to 10 mg/kg, were given intravenously every 2 weeks. Allowance was made for prior anti-PD-1, anti-PD-L1 or anti-CTLA-4 therapy, and about 37% had some.

This table comes from immunoSEQ multiplex PCR, and its TCRdb copy is limited to in-frame clones, with some not included. Of roughly 43,000 clones listed, roughly 90% are singletons. The receptor was derived from an adult with an advanced solid tumor such as melanoma, head and neck, liver or kidney cancer. This chain joins TRBV7-2 and TRBJ2-7; D remains unclear. This material consisted of CD4+ or CD8+ T cells sorted from blood, taken in a trial of the OX40 agonist ivuxolimab. The CDR3 is CASTLDILGSYEQYF. CDR3 DNA: TGTGCCAGCACCCTCGACATTCTTGGCTCCTACGAGCAGTACTTC.